Shown below are 4 T cell receptor beta chains from a single sample sequenced in a study of Graves' ophthalmopathy and Graves' hyperthyroidism. Amplified TCR beta CDR3 regions were obtained using RNA transcripts as template. RT-PCR was first run with HTBI primers, then multiplex PCR in a second round. TCRdb recomputed calls from the multiplex PCR reads with MiXCR, one row per CDR3 protein. The table includes about 420,000 distinct CDR3 sequences, about 21% detected once. What was sequenced was peripheral blood. The origin of the receptors is a woman younger than 35 with stable Graves' hyperthyroidism.

This clonotype was observed at least ten times. This chain uses TRBV20-1 with TRBJ2-7; D is undetermined. Germline V gene data show CDR1 as DFQATT and CDR2 as SNEGSKA (reference sequence). The CDR3 is made up of 15 amino acids. Trimming removed 5 bases at V and 0 bases at J, with 17 bases between. CDR3 nucleotides: TGCAGTGCTCGCCTCTTATTACTCAGCTCCTACGAGCAGTACTTC. Amino acid sequence: CSARLLLLSSYEQYF.

This clonotype was detected ten times or more. The J gene is TRBJ1-6, the V gene TRBV6-5, with 9 bases lining up with TRBD1. V trimming: 2 bases; J trimming: 6 bases; junction bases outside the gene matches: 14. This CDR3 contains 19 residues. Germline assignment: CDR1 MNHEY and CDR2 SVGAGI. The CDR3 coding sequence is TGTGCCAGCAGTTACCAAACGCCCGGACAGGGGAAGGGTAATTCACCCCTCCACTTT. Its translation: CASSYQTPGQGKGNSPLHF.

Ten or more counts support this clonotype. The chain uses TRBV2 and TRBJ2-7; 12 nucleotides agree with TRBD2. Looked up from germline, CDR1 is SNHLY and CDR2 is FYNNEI. This CDR3 is built from 16 residues. Trimming removed 3 bases from V and 7 bases from J; junction bases left unmatched: 10. The CDR3 reads CASSDRLAGGPWEQYF. CDR3 DNA: TGTGCCAGCAGTGACCGCCTAGCGGGAGGGCCGTGGGAGCAGTACTTC.

This clonotype has a count of ten or more. The chain carries TRBV28 and TRBJ1-5, with TRBD1 identical over 8 bases. The V gene's germline CDR1 is MDHEN and CDR2 SYDVKM. CDR3 size: 12 residues. V was clipped by 9 bases and J by 5 bases; unmatched bases: 3. The CDR3 sequence: CASDRGYQPQHF. CDR3 in DNA: TGTGCCAGTGACAGGGGTTATCAGCCCCAGCATTTT.